One sample yielded the 17 T cell receptor beta chains listed below, sequenced in a study of radiation and T cells in renal cell carcinoma. Time point: baseline pretreatment blood. Treatment defined: 15 Gy SBRT to primary tumor, nephrectomy 4 weeks later. Clones were read by immunoSEQ multiplex PCR, and TCRdb kept only the in-frame ones, dropping some. The table records tens of thousands of clones, over 70% of them present only once. The source was blood, collected from a patient whose treatment included radiotherapy and nephrectomy. The receptor set was obtained from a man between 60 and 75 years old with renal cell carcinoma.

V and J are TRBV5-5 and TRBJ2-3; 7 positions agree with TRBD2. With V trimmed by 4 bases and J by 0 bases, 5 bases remained unmatched. This CDR3 region has 15 residues. The germline CDR1 and CDR2 sequences are SGHKS and YYEKEE (reference sequence). CDR3 coding DNA: TGTGCCAGCAGCCCCGGACTAGGTAGCACAGATACGCAGTATTTT. Translating gives CASSPGLGSTDTQYF.

This chain connects TRBV5-1 to TRBJ1-2; 9 bases are shared with TRBD1. This CDR3 region has 14 residues. V shed 4 bases and J 3 bases; nucleotides not matched to a gene: 4. CDR1 is SGHRS, CDR2 YFSETQ, per germline. CDR3 region: CASSPRTGDYGYTF. CDR3 sequence (DNA): TGCGCCAGCAGCCCAAGGACAGGGGACTATGGCTACACCTTC. The variable domain in full, completed from reference TRBV5-1 and TRBJ1-2, reads KAGVTQTPRYLIKTRGQQVTLSCSPISGHRSVSWYQQTPGQGLQFLFEYFSETQRNKGNFPGRFSGRQFSNSRSEMNVSTLELGDSALYLCASSPRTGDYGYTFGSGTRLTVV.

V gene TRBV6-5 combines with J gene TRBJ2-3, with a tentative D call TRBD1 (6 bases). The CDR3 extends over 14 amino acids. V dropped 2 bases and J dropped 6 bases, with 12 bases sitting between them. The germline CDR1 and CDR2 sequences are MNHEY and SVGAGI. Written as DNA, the CDR3 is TGTGCCAGCAGTTACCCGAGTAGGGGGGATACGCAGTATTTT. Translated: CASSYPSRGDTQYF.

This clone was observed at least ten times. The J gene is TRBJ1-3, the V gene TRBV9; no clear D gene. V was cut by 0 bases and J by 0 bases, with 7 bases left in between. Germline loops: CDR1 SGDLS, CDR2 YYNGEE. CDR3 length equals 15 residues. The CDR3 region has the DNA TGTGCCAGCAGCGTAGAGGGCAGCTCTGGAAACACCATATATTTT. Amino acid sequence: CASSVEGSSGNTIYF.

In nucleotides, the CDR3 is TGTGCCAGTAGTTCCAATGGACAGGGGCGAGAGCAGTACTTC. The encoded protein is CASSSNGQGREQYF. This sequence joins TRBV19 and TRBJ2-7; 9 nucleotides align to TRBD1. V trimming: 5 bases; J trimming: 7 bases; junction bases outside the gene matches: 9. CDR3 length: 14 residues. Germline CDR1 LNHDA, CDR2 SQIVND (reference sequence).

The chain combines TRBV15 with TRBJ1-5, with D hard to call. Trimming cost V 0 bases and J 3 bases, with 12 bases left between them. The CDR3 spans 16 residues. The germline gives CDR1 LNHNV, CDR2 YYDKDF (reference sequence). This CDR3 reads CATSRDLSGVNQPQHF. In DNA form, the CDR3 reads TGTGCCACCAGCAGAGATCTATCTGGGGTCAATCAGCCCCAGCATTTT.

The V gene is TRBV7-6, the J gene TRBJ2-5; D is unclear. Between the trimmed V and J ends, which lost 1 base and 0 bases, there was a span of 3 bases. The length of the CDR3 is 13 residues. CDR1 SGHVS and CDR2 FNYEAQ come from the germline V gene. In DNA, the CDR3 is TGTGCCAGCAGCTTAGGCAACCAAGAGACCCAGTACTTC. Protein product: CASSLGNQETQYF.

This chain joins TRBV10-3 and TRBJ1-1; TRBD1 might be the D (5 bases). The CDR3 sequence is 15 residues long. Germline V gene lookup returns CDR1 ENHRY and CDR2 SYGVKD. V was pared by 0 bases and J by 5 bases, with 13 bases between. The CDR3 sequence: CAISESAGADTEAFF. CDR3 sequence (DNA): TGTGCCATCAGTGAGTCGGCTGGGGCTGATACTGAAGCTTTCTTT.

V is TRBV5-6 and J is TRBJ2-1, with TRBD2 matching over 10 bases. Losses at the gene ends were 2 bases for V and 5 bases for J; bases not matched to a gene: 7. The length of the CDR3 is 16 residues. Germline values: CDR1 SGHDT, CDR2 YYEEEE. In DNA, the CDR3 is TGTGCCAGCAGCTTCGGTAGCGGGAGGTGGAACAATGAGCAGTTCTTC. Translated, it gives CASSFGSGRWNNEQFF.

In its sample, this clone was seen once. The chain recombines TRBV19 with TRBJ1-3; weak D call: TRBD1 (5 bases). The germline gives CDR1 LNHDA, CDR2 SQIVND (reference sequence). The ends were cut back, 8 bases at V and 2 bases at J, with 10 bases in the middle. The CDR3 length is 13 residues. The CDR3: CASERGAGNTIYF. Here the CDR3 DNA reads TGTGCCAGTGAACGGGGGGCTGGAAACACCATATATTTT.

The CDR3 DNA is TGTGCCAGCAGCTTGGGAGGATCGAATGAAAAACTGTTTTTT. Residues: CASSLGGSNEKLFF. The rearrangement joins TRBV7-2 to TRBJ1-4, with unresolved D. In germline, CDR1 is SGHTA, CDR2 FQGNSA. V was trimmed by 3 bases and J by 5 bases, leaving 10 bases between them. This CDR3 spans 14 amino acids.

The chain carries TRBV10-3 and TRBJ1-1; D may be TRBD1 (5 bases). Trimming took 5 bases from V and 0 from J, leaving 16 bases between them. CDR3 length equals 16 residues. Germline V gene lookup returns CDR1 ENHRY and CDR2 SYGVKD. CDR3 DNA: TGTGCCATCAGTTCAGGACAAAGGCTCCTGAACACTGAAGCTTTCTTT. It is translated as CAISSGQRLLNTEAFF.

The V gene is TRBV9, the J gene TRBJ2-1; D not resolved. V was pared by 0 bases and J by 0 bases, with 10 bases between. Germline CDR1 reads SGDLS; CDR2 reads YYNGEE. The CDR3 sequence is 16 residues long. The CDR3 DNA follows: TGTGCCAGCAGCGTAGGACGGATAAGCTCCTACAATGAGCAGTTCTTC. Translated: CASSVGRISSYNEQFF. Complete variable domain (other parts from reference TRBV9 and TRBJ2-1): DSGVTQTPKHLITATGQRVTLRCSPRSGDLSVYWYQQSLDQGLQFLIQYYNGEERAKGNILERFSAQQFPDLHSELNLSSLELGDSALYFCASSVGRISSYNEQFFGPGTRLTVL.

The chain couples TRBV5-1 to TRBJ2-7; 11 bases agree with TRBD2. This CDR3 spans 15 amino acids. The junction had 2 bases not matched to a gene; V was cut back by 0 bases and J by 3 bases. Germline V CDR1 and CDR2: SGHRS, YFSETQ. The chain's CDR3 is CASSLGGTSGYEQYF. CDR3 in DNA: TGCGCCAGCAGCTTGGGTGGGACTAGCGGCTACGAGCAGTACTTC.

This chain links TRBV7-2 with TRBJ1-2; D is ambiguous. The length of the CDR3 is 15 residues. The germline V and J ends were trimmed by 3 bases and 4 bases, with 15 bases remaining between them. Per germline, CDR1 SGHTA and CDR2 FQGNSA. CDR3 region: CASSLPPQILYGYTF. CDR3 nucleotide sequence: TGTGCCAGCAGCTTGCCTCCTCAGATCCTCTATGGCTACACCTTC. Filled out from reference TRBV7-2 and TRBJ1-2, the complete variable domain reads GAGVSQSPSNKVTEKGKDVELRCDPISGHTALYWYRQSLGQGLEFLIYFQGNSAPDKSGLPSDRFSAERTGGSVSTLTIQRTQQEDSAVYLCASSLPPQILYGYTFGSGTRLTVV.

V and J are TRBV7-3 and TRBJ2-3; D unclear. The V and J ends lost 6 bases and 6 bases respectively, with 10 bases between them. The germline CDR1 and CDR2 sequences are SGHTA and FQGTGA. The CDR3 covers 12 residues. The CDR3 loop is CASSFPGDTQYF. DNA for the CDR3: TGTGCCAGCAGTTTCCCAGGCGATACGCAGTATTTT.

The chain employs TRBV19 and TRBJ2-7, with D hard to call. Germline CDR1 LNHDA, CDR2 SQIVND (reference sequence). The V end lost 5 bases, the J end lost 6 bases, and 14 bases lay between the germline ends. This CDR3 contains 13 residues. The CDR3 reads CASSRADCGEQYV. The DNA for the CDR3 is TGTGCCAGTAGTCGAGCTGACTGTGGCGAGCAGTACGTC.